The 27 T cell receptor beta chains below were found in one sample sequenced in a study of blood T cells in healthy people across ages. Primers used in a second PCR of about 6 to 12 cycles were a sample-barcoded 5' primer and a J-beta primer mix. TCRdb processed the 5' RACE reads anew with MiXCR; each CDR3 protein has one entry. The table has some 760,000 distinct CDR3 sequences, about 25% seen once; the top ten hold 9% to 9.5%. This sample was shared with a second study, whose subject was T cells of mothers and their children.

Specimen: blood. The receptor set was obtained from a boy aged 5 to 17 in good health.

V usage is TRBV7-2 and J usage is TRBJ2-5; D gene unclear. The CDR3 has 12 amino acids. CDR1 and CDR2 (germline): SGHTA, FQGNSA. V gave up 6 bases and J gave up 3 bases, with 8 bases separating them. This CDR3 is CASRILEETQYF. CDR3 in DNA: TGTGCCAGCAGAATCCTGGAAGAGACCCAGTACTTC.

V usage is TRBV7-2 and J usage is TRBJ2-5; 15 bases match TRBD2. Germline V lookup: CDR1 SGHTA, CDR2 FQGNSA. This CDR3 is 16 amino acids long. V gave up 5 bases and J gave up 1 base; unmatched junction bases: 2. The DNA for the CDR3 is TGTGCCAGCAGCATGGGACTAGCGGGGGGCCAAGAGACCCAGTACTTC. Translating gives CASSMGLAGGQETQYF.

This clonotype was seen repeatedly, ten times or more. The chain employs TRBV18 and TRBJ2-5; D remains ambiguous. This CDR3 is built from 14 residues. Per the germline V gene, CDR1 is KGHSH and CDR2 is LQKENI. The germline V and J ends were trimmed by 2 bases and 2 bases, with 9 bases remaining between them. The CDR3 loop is CASSPRSQQETQYF. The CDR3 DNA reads TGTGCCAGCTCACCAAGGTCACAACAAGAGACCCAGTACTTC.

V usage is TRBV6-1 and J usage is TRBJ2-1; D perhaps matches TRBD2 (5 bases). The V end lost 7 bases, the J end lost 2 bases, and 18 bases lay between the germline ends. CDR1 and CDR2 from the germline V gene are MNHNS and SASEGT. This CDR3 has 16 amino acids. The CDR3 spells CASKSDGLEPYNEQFF. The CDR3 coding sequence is TGTGCCAGCAAATCAGACGGACTCGAGCCCTACAATGAGCAGTTCTTC.

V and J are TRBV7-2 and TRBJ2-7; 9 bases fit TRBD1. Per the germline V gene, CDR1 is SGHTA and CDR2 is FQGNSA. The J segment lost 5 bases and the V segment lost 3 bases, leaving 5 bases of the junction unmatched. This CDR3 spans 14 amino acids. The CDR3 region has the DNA TGTGCCAGCAGCTTCGGGGGACAGGGCCACGAGCAGTACTTC. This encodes CASSFGGQGHEQYF.

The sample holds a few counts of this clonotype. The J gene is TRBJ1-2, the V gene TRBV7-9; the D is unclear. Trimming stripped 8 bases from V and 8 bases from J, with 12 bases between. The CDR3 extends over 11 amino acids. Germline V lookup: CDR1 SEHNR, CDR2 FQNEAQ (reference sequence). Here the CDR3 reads CASSRESGYTF. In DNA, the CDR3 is TGTGCCAGCTCTCGGGAGAGCGGCTACACCTTC.

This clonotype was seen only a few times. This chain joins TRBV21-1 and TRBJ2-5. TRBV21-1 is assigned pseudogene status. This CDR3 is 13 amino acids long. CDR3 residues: CASSKRWWETQYF. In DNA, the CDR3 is TGTGCCAGCAGCAAACGGTGGTGGGAGACCCAGTACTTC.

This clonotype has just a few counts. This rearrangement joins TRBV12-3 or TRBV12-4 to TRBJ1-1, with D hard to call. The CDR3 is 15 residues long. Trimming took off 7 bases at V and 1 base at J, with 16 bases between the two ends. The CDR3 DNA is TGTGCCAGCATCCGCCGCGGTCAAGCGAACACTGAAGCTTTCTTT. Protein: CASIRRGQANTEAFF.

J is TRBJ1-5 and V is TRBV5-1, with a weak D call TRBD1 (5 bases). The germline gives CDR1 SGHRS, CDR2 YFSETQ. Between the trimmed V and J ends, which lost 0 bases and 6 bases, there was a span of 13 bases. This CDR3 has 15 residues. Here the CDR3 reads CASSLEGAGSQPQHF. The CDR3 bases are TGCGCCAGCAGCTTGGAAGGGGCCGGGAGTCAGCCCCAGCATTTT.

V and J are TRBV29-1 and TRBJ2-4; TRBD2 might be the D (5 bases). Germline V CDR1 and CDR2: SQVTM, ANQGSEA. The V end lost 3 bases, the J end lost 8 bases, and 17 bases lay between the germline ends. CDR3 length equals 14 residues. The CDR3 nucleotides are TGCAGCGTTGAGTTTGAGGGTCACGGGGACATTCAGTACTTC. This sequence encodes CSVEFEGHGDIQYF. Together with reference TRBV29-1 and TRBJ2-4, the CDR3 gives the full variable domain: SAVISQKPSRDICQRGTSLTIQCQVDSQVTMMFWYRQQPGQSLTLIATANQGSEATYESGFVIDKFPISRPNLTFSTLTVSNMSPEDSSIYLCSVEFEGHGDIQYFGAGTRLSVL.

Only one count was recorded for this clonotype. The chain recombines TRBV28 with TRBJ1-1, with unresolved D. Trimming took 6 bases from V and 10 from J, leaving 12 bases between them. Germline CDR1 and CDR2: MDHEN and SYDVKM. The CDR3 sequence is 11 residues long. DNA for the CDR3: TGTGCCAGCAGCGTCAAGGAGGGAGCTTTCTTT. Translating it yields CASSVKEGAFF.

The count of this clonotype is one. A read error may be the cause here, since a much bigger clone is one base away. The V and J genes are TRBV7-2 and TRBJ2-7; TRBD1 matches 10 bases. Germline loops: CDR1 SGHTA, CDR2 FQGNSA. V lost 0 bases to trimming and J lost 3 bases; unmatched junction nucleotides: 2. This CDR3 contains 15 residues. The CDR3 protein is CASSLARTGGYEQYF. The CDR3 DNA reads TGTGCCAGCAGCTTAGCGCGGACAGGGGGCTACGAGCAGTACTTC.

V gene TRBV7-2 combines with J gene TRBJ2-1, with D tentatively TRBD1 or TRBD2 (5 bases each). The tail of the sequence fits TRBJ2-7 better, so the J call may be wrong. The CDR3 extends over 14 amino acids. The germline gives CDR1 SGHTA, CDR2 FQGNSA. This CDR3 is CASSLAPGPGEQYF. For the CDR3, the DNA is TGTGCCAGCAGCTTAGCGCCAGGGCCGGGGGAGCAGTACTTC.

CDR3 sequence reads: CASSFLQGPQHF. The CDR3 coding sequence is TGTGCCAGCAGTTTCCTCCAAGGGCCCCAGCATTTT. V is TRBV12-3 or TRBV12-4 and J is TRBJ1-5; no clear D gene. CDR3 size: 12 residues. V lost 3 bases to trimming and J lost 9 bases, with 9 bases between them.

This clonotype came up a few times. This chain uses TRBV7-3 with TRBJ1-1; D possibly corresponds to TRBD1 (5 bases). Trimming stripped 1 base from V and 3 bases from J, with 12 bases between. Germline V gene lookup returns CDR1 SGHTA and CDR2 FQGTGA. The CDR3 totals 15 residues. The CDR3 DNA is TGTGCCAGCAGCTTAAGCTCAGGGAGGGACACTGAAGCTTTCTTT. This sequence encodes CASSLSSGRDTEAFF.

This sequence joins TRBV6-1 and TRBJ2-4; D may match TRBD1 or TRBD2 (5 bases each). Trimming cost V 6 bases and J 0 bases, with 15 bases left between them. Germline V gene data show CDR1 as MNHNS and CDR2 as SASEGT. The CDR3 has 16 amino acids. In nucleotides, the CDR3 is TGTGCCAGCAGCCGTCTAGGGGACCTAGCCAAAAACATTCAGTACTTC. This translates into CASSRLGDLAKNIQYF.

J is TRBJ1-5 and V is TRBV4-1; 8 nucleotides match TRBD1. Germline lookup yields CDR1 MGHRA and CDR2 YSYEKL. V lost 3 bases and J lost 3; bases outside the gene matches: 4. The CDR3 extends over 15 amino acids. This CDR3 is CASSQRQGNNQPQHF. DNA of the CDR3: TGCGCCAGCAGCCAGAGACAGGGGAACAATCAGCCCCAGCATTTT.

CDR3 DNA sequence: TGCGCCAGCAGCTTCAGAGGGCGGGAGGAAACAGATACGCAGTATTTT. This codes for CASSFRGREETDTQYF. This chain links TRBV5-1 with TRBJ2-3, with TRBD2 matching 8 bases. The trim removed 2 bases at V and 3 bases at J, leaving 8 bases unmatched. Per germline, CDR1 SGHRS and CDR2 YFSETQ. The length of the CDR3 is 16 residues.

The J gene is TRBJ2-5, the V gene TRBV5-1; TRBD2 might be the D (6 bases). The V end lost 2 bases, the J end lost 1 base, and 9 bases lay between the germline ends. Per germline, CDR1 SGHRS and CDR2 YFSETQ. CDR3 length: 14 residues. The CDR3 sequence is CASSFGDFQETQYF. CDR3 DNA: TGCGCCAGCAGCTTCGGGGACTTCCAAGAGACCCAGTACTTC.

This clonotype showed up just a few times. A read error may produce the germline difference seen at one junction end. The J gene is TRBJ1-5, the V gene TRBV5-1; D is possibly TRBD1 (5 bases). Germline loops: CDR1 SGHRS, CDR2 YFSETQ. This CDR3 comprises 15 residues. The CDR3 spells CAGSLEGNSNQPQHF. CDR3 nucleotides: TGCGCCGGCAGCTTGGAGGGGAATAGCAATCAGCCCCAGCATTTT.

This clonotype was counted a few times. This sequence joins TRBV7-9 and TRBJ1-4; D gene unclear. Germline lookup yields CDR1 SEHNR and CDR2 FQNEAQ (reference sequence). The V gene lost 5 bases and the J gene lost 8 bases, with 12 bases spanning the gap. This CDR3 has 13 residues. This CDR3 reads CASSPREEEKLFF. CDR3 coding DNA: TGTGCCAGCAGCCCCCGAGAGGAGGAAAAACTGTTTTTT.

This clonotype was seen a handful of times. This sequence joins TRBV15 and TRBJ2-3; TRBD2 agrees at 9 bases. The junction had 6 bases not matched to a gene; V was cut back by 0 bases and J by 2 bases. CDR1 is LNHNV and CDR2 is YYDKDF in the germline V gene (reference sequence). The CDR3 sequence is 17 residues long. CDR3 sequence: CATSRDLGGGDTDTQYF. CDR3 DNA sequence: TGTGCCACCAGCAGAGATCTCGGCGGGGGGGACACAGATACGCAGTATTTT.

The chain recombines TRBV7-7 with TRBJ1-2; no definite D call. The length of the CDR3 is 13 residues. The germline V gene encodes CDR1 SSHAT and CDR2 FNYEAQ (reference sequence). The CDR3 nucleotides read TGTGCTAACAGCTTAGTGGCAGACTATGGCTACACCTTC. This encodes CANSLVADYGYTF. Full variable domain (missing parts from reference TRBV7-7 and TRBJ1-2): GAGVSQSPRYKVTKRGQDVTLRCDPISSHATLYWYQQALGQGPEFLTYFNYEAQPDKSGLPSDRFSAERPEGSISTLTIQRTEQRDSAMYRCANSLVADYGYTFGSGTRLTVV.

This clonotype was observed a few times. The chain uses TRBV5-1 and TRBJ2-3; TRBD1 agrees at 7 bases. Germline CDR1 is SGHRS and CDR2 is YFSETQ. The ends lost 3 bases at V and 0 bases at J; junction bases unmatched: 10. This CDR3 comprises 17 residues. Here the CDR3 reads CASSSGLTGLSTDTQYF. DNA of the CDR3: TGCGCCAGCAGCTCCGGATTGACAGGGTTGAGCACAGATACGCAGTATTTT.

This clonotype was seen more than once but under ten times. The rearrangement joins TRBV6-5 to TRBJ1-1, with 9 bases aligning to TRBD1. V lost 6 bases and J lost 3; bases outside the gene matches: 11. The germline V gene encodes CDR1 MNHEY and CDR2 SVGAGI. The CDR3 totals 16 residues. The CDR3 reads CASRPGTGMGDTEAFF. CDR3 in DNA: TGTGCCAGCAGGCCCGGGACAGGGATGGGGGACACTGAAGCTTTCTTT.

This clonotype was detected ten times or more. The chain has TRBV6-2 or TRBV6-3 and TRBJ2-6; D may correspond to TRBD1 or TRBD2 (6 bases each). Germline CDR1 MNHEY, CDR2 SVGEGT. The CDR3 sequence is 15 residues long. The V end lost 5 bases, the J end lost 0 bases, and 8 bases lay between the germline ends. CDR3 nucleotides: TGTGCCAGCAGTGGAGGGGGCTCTGGGGCCAACGTCCTGACTTTC. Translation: CASSGGGSGANVLTF.

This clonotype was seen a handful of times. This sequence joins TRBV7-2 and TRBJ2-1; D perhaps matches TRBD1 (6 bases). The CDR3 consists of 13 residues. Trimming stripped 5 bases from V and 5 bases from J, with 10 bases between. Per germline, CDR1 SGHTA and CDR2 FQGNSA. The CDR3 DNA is TGTGCCAGCAGCCAGGGACAAGACAATGAGCAGTTCTTC. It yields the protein CASSQGQDNEQFF.